Following are 5 T cell receptor beta chains from one sample sequenced in a study of technical replicates of blood from several donors. Produced via immunoSEQ multiplex PCR; TCRdb's table is partial and in-frame only. The table has about 91,000 clones, about nine tenths seen once. Sequencing was done on a sample of T cells isolated from PBMCs. Receptors originate from a human donor in good health.

The count of this clone is one. This chain links TRBV5-8 with TRBJ1-2, with 7 nucleotides matching TRBD1. V shed 5 bases and J 10 bases; nucleotides not matched to a gene: 17. In germline, CDR1 is SGHTS, CDR2 YDEGEE. The CDR3 sequence is 15 residues long. Written as DNA, the CDR3 is TGTGCCAGCAGTAGCCCTGGGACAGTCCGAGCACCCTACACCTTC. Amino acids: CASSSPGTVRAPYTF.

The chain combines TRBV7-6 with TRBJ1-6; 9 nucleotides match TRBD1. CDR1 is SGHVS, CDR2 FNYEAQ, per germline. This CDR3 has 16 residues. The J segment lost 6 bases and the V segment lost 5 bases, leaving 8 bases of the junction unmatched. DNA for the CDR3: TGTGCCAGCAGCCAAACTCCGGGACAGGGTAATTCACCCCTCCACTTT. Protein: CASSQTPGQGNSPLHF.

The chain is built from TRBV5-4 and TRBJ2-7, with D maybe TRBD2 (6 bases). The CDR3 is 14 residues long. Germline V CDR1 and CDR2: SGHNT, YYREEE (reference sequence). V was trimmed by 0 bases and J by 5 bases, leaving 12 bases between them. Written as DNA, the CDR3 is TGTGCCAGCAGCTTGGGGCAGGGAGGAGACGAGCAGTACTTC. Encoded protein: CASSLGQGGDEQYF.

The J gene is TRBJ1-2, the V gene TRBV27; TRBD1 matches at 8 bases. V lost 6 bases, J lost 2 bases, and 5 bases stayed unmatched. This CDR3 has 14 residues. In germline, CDR1 is MNHEY, CDR2 SMNVEV (reference sequence). CDR3 in amino acids: CASRGQVENYGYTF. In DNA, the CDR3 is TGTGCCAGCAGGGGACAGGTTGAGAACTATGGCTACACCTTC.

The chain employs TRBV7-9 and TRBJ1-4; D uncertain. V gave up 3 bases and J gave up 0 bases, with 5 bases separating them. CDR1 SEHNR and CDR2 FQNEAQ come from the germline V gene (reference sequence). The CDR3 is 14 amino acids. CDR3 sequence: CASSFVATNEKLFF. The CDR3 DNA is TGTGCCAGCAGCTTCGTTGCAACTAATGAAAAACTGTTTTTT.